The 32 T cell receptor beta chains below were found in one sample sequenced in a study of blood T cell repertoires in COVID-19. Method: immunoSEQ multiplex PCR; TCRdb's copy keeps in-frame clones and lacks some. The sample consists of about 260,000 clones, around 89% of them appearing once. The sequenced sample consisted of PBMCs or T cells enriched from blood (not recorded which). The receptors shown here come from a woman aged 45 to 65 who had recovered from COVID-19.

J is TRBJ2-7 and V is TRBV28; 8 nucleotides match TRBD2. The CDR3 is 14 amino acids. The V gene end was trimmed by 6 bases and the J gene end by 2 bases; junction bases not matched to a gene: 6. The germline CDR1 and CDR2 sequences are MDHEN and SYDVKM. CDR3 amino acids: CASSTGGGAYEQYF. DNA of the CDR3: TGTGCCAGCAGCACGGGAGGGGGGGCCTACGAGCAGTACTTC.

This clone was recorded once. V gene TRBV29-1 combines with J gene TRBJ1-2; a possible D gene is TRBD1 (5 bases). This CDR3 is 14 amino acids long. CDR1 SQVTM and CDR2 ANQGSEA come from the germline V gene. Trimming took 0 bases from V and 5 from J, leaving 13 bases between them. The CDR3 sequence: CSVEDGEGPYGYTF. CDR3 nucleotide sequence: TGCAGCGTTGAAGATGGGGAGGGGCCGTATGGCTACACCTTC. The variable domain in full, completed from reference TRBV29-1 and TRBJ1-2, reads SAVISQKPSRDICQRGTSLTIQCQVDSQVTMMFWYRQQPGQSLTLIATANQGSEATYESGFVIDKFPISRPNLTFSTLTVSNMSPEDSSIYLCSVEDGEGPYGYTFGSGTRLTVV.

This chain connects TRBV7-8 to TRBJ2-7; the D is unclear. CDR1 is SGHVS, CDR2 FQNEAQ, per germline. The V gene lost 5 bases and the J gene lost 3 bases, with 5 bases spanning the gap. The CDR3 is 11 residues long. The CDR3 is CASSRSYEQYF. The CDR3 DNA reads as TGTGCCAGCAGCCGCAGCTACGAGCAGTACTTC.

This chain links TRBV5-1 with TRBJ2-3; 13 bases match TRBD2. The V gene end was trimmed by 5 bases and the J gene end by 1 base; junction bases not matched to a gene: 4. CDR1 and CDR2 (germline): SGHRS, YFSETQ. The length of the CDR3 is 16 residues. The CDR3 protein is CASSPGTSGGTDTQYF. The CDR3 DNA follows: TGCGCCAGCAGTCCCGGGACTAGCGGGGGCACAGATACGCAGTATTTT.

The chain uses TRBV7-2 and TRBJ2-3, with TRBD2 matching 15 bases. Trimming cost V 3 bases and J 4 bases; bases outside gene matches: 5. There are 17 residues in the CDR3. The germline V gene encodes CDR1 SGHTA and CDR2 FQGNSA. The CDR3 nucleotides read TGTGCCAGCAGCTTGGGACTAGCGGGAGGTTCTCCAGATACGCAGTATTTT. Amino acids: CASSLGLAGGSPDTQYF.

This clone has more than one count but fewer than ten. The CDR3 sequence is CASSSGKGTLGTEAFF. In nucleotides, the CDR3 is TGCGCCAGCAGCTCCGGTAAGGGGACATTGGGCACTGAAGCTTTCTTT. The chain combines TRBV5-1 with TRBJ1-1, with TRBD1 as a possible D gene (6 bases). Trimming shortened V by 3 bases and J by 4 bases, and 19 bases separated the two germline ends. The germline CDR1 and CDR2 sequences are SGHRS and YFSETQ. The CDR3 has 16 residues. The entire variable domain, with the rest obtained from reference TRBV5-1 and TRBJ1-1, is as follows: KAGVTQTPRYLIKTRGQQVTLSCSPISGHRSVSWYQQTPGQGLQFLFEYFSETQRNKGNFPGRFSGRQFSNSRSEMNVSTLELGDSALYLCASSSGKGTLGTEAFFGQGTRLTVV.

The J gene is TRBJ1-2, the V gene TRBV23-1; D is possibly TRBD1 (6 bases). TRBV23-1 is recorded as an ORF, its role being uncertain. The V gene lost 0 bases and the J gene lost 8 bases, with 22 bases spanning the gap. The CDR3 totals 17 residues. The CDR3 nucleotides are TGCGCCAGCAGTCAATCGAACAGTGGGGGGGCGACGGGAGGCTACACCTTC. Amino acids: CASSQSNSGGATGGYTF.

The CDR3 sequence: CATSHPGGRSYEQYF. The CDR3 region has the DNA TGTGCCACCAGCCATCCGGGAGGACGATCCTACGAGCAGTACTTC. The genes are TRBV15 and TRBJ2-7; TRBD2 matches 7 bases. Germline V gene lookup returns CDR1 LNHNV and CDR2 YYDKDF (reference sequence). With V trimmed by 5 bases and J by 1 base, 8 bases remained unmatched. The CDR3 has 15 residues.

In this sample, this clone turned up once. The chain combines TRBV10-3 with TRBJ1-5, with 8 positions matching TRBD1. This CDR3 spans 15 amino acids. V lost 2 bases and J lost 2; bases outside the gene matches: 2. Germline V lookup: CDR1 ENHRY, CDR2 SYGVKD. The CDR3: CAISEGQGGNQPQHF. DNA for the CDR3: TGTGCCATCAGTGAGGGACAGGGAGGCAATCAGCCCCAGCATTTT.

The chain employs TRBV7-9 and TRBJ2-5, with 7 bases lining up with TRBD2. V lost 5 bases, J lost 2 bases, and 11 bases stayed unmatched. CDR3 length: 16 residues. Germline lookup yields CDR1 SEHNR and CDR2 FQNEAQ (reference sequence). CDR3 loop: CASSTVALAEQETQYF. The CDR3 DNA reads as TGTGCCAGCAGCACCGTGGCCCTAGCGGAACAAGAGACCCAGTACTTC.

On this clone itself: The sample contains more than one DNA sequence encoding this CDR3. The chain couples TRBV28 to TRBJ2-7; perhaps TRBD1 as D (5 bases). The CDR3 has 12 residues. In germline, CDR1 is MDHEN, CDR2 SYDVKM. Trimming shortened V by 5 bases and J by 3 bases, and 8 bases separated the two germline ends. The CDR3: CASSQRGYEQYF. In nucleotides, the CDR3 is TGTGCCAGCAGTCAAAGGGGCTACGAGCAGTACTTC.

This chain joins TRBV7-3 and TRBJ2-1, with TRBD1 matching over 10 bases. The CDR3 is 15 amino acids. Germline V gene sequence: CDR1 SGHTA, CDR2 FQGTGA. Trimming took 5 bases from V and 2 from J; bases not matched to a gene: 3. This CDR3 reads CASSPGQGPYNEQFF. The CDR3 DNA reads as TGTGCCAGCAGCCCGGGACAGGGGCCCTACAATGAGCAGTTCTTC.

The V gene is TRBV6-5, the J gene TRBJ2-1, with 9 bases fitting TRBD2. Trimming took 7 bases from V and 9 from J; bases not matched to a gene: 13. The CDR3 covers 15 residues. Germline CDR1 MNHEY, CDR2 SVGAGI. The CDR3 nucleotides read TGTGCCAGCACTCCATCCCCGGGACTAGCTGGTGAGCAGTTCTTC. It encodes CASTPSPGLAGEQFF.

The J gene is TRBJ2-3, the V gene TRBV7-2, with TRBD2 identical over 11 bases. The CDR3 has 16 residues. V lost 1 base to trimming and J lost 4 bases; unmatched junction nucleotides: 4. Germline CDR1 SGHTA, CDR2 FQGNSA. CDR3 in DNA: TGTGCCAGCAGCTTAGTGGGGACTAGCGGAGCAGATACGCAGTATTTT. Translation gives CASSLVGTSGADTQYF.

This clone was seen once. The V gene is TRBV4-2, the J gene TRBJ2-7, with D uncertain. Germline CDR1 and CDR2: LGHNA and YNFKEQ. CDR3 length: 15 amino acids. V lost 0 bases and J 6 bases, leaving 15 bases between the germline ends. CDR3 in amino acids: CASSQDMYGPAEQYF. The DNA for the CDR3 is TGTGCCAGCAGCCAAGATATGTATGGCCCCGCCGAGCAGTACTTC.

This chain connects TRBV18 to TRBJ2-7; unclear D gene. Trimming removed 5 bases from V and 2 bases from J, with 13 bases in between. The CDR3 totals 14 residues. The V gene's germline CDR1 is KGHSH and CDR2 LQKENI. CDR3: CASSANGLTYEQYF. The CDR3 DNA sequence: TGTGCCAGCTCAGCGAATGGGCTGACCTACGAGCAGTACTTC.

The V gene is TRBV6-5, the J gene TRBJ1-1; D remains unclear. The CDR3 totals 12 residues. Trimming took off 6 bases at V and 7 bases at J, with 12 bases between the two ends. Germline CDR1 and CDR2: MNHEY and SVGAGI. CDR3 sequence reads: CASRATTLEAFF. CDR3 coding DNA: TGTGCCAGCAGAGCAACCACCCTTGAAGCTTTCTTT.

In DNA, the CDR3 is TGCGCCAGCAGCGCCTTGGAGGGGAGGATGGATACGCAGTATTTT. It codes for CASSALEGRMDTQYF. The V and J genes are TRBV10-1 and TRBJ2-3; D possibly corresponds to TRBD2 (6 bases). Trimming shortened V by 6 bases and J by 6 bases, and 19 bases separated the two germline ends. The CDR3 is made up of 15 amino acids. Germline loops: CDR1 WNHNN, CDR2 SYGVQD (reference sequence).

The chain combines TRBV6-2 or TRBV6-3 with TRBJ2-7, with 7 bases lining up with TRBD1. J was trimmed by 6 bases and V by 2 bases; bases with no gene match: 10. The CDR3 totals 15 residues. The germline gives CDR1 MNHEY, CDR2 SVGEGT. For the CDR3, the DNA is TGTGCCAGCAGTTACCCTGGACAGGTTCCCTCCGAGCAGTACTTC. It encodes CASSYPGQVPSEQYF.

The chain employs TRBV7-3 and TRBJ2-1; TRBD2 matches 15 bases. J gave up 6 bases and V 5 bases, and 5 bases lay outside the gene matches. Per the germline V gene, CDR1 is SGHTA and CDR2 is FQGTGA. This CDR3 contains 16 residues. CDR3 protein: CASSARGLAGGNEQFF. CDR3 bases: TGTGCCAGCAGCGCGAGGGGACTAGCGGGAGGCAATGAGCAGTTCTTC.

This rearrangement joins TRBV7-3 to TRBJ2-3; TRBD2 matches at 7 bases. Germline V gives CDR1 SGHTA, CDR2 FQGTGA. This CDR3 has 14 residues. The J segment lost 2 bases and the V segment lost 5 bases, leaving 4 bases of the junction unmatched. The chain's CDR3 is CASSPGTITDTQYF. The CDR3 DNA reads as TGTGCCAGCAGCCCAGGGACTATCACAGATACGCAGTATTTT.

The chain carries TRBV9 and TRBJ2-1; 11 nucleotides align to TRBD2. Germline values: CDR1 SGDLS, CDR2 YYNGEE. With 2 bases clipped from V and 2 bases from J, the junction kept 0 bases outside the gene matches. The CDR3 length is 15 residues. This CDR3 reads CASSVSGRAYNEQFF. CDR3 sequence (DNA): TGTGCCAGCAGCGTTAGCGGGAGGGCCTACAATGAGCAGTTCTTC.

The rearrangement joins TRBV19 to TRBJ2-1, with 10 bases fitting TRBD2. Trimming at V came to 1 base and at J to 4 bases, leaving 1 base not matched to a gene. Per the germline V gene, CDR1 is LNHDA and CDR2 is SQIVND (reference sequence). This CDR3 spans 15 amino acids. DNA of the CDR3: TGTGCCAGTAGTATAGGTAGCGGGAGGTACAATGAGCAGTTCTTC. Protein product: CASSIGSGRYNEQFF. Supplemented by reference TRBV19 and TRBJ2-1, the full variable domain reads DGGITQSPKYLFRKEGQNVTLSCEQNLNHDAMYWYRQDPGQGLRLIYYSQIVNDFQKGDIAEGYSVSREKKESFPLTVTSAQKNPTAFYLCASSIGSGRYNEQFFGPGTRLTVL.

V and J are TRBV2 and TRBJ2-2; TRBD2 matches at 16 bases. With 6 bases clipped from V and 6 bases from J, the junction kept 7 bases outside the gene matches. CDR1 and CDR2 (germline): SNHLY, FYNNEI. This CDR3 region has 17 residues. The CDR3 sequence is CASRPGLAGGPAGELFF. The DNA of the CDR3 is TGTGCCAGCAGGCCGGGACTAGCGGGAGGGCCGGCCGGGGAGCTGTTTTTT.

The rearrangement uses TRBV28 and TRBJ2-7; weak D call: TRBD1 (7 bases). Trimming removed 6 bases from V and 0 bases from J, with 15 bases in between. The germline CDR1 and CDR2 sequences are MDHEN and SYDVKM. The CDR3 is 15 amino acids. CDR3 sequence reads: CASRSGGLNSYEQYF. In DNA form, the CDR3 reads TGTGCCAGCAGATCAGGGGGACTGAACTCCTACGAGCAGTACTTC.

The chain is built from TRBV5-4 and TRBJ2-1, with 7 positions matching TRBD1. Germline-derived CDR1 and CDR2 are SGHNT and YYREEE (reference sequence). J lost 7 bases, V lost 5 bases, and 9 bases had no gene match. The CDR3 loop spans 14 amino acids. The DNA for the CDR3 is TGTGCCAGCAGGGCCGACAGGGATGGGAATGAGCAGTTCTTC. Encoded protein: CASRADRDGNEQFF.

The CDR3 protein is CATSAADRAGDYGYTF. The DNA for the CDR3 is TGTGCCACCAGTGCCGCGGACAGGGCTGGGGACTATGGCTACACCTTC. The V gene is TRBV24-1, the J gene TRBJ1-2; 8 positions agree with TRBD1. This CDR3 region has 16 residues. V lost 5 bases, J lost 3 bases, and 10 bases stayed unmatched. Per the germline V gene, CDR1 is KGHDR and CDR2 is SFDVKD.

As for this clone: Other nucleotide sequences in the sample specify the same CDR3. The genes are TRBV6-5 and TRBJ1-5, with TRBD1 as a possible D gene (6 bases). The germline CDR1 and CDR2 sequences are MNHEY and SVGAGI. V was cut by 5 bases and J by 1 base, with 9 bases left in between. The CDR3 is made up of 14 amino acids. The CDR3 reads CASSPDRSNQPQHF. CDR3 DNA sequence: TGTGCCAGCAGTCCGGACAGAAGCAATCAGCCCCAGCATTTT.

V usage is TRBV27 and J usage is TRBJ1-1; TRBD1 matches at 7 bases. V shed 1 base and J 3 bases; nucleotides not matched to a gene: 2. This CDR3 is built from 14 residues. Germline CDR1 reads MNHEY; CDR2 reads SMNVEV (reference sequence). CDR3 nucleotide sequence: TGTGCCAGCAGTTTATTAACAGGGGACACTGAAGCTTTCTTT. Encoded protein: CASSLLTGDTEAFF.

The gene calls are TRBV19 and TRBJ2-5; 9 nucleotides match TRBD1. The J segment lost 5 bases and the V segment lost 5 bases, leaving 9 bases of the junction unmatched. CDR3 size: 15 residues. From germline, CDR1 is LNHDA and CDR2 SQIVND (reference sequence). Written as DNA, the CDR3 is TGTGCCAGTAGTTTAAGACAGGGGGGAGTGGAGACCCAGTACTTC. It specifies CASSLRQGGVETQYF. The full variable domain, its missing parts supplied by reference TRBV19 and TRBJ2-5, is DGGITQSPKYLFRKEGQNVTLSCEQNLNHDAMYWYRQDPGQGLRLIYYSQIVNDFQKGDIAEGYSVSREKKESFPLTVTSAQKNPTAFYLCASSLRQGGVETQYFGPGTRLLVL.

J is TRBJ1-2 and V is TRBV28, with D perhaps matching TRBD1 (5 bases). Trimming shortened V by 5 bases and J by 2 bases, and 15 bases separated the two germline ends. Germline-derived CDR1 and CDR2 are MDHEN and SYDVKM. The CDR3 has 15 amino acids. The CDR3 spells CASSGHSRTNYGYTF. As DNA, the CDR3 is TGTGCCAGCAGTGGACACTCGCGGACAAACTATGGCTACACCTTC.

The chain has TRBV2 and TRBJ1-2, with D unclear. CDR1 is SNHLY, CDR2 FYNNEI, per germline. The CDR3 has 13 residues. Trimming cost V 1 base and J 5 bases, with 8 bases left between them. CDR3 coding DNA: TGTGCCAGCAGTGAAGGGTCGAGATATGGCTACACCTTC. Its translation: CASSEGSRYGYTF.